Listed below are T cell receptor beta chains from one sample, sequenced in a study of OX40 agonist ivuxolimab in advanced cancers. Sequencing was performed with immunoSEQ multiplex PCR; in TCRdb, only in-frame clones are kept and a portion is missing. Here the sample spans roughly 30,000 clones, about 88% being singletons. The material was CD4+ or CD8+ T cells sorted from blood, obtained in a trial of the OX40 agonist ivuxolimab. The receptor set was obtained from an adult with an advanced solid tumor such as melanoma, head and neck, liver or kidney cancer. CDR3s include the opening cysteine and the closing phenylalanine or tryptophan.

v_gene: TRBV4-2; len: 13; j_gene: TRBJ1-5; CDR3aa: CASSQDNNQPQHF
v_gene: TRBV18; len: 15; j_gene: TRBJ2-7; CDR3aa: CASSRGGAGEYEQYF
v_gene: TRBV19; len: 15; j_gene: TRBJ2-7; CDR3aa: CASSPWGQGFSEQYF
v_gene: TRBV4-1; len: 16; j_gene: TRBJ2-7; CDR3aa: CASSNRGLGVSYEQYF
v_gene: TRBV28; len: 16; j_gene: TRBJ2-1; CDR3aa: CASTGVWQGAFNEQFF
v_gene: TRBV29-1; len: 13; j_gene: TRBJ1-1; CDR3aa: CSVAGGAAVEAFF
v_gene: TRBV2; len: 12; j_gene: TRBJ2-7; CDR3aa: CASKGLGIEQYF
v_gene: TRBV10-3; len: 14; j_gene: TRBJ2-7; CDR3aa: CAISGTSGSYEQYF
v_gene: TRBV5-5; len: 13; j_gene: TRBJ2-7; CDR3aa: CASSSDSSYEQYF
v_gene: TRBV5-4; len: 12; j_gene: TRBJ1-1; CDR3aa: CASSHLTGEAFF
v_gene: TRBV28; len: 16; j_gene: TRBJ2-1; CDR3aa: CASRGDRLAGYNEQFF
v_gene: TRBV2; len: 11; j_gene: TRBJ2-1; CDR3aa: CASRAPESEFF
v_gene: TRBV4-2; len: 14; j_gene: TRBJ2-7; CDR3aa: CASSPLAGFYEQYF
v_gene: TRBV5-8; len: 15; j_gene: TRBJ1-5; CDR3aa: CASSRGPGSNQPQHF
v_gene: TRBV29-1; len: 14; j_gene: TRBJ2-3; CDR3aa: CSVERGFGTDTQYF
v_gene: TRBV11-2; len: 15; j_gene: TRBJ1-1; CDR3aa: CASSLVRGGYTEAFF
v_gene: TRBV7-7; len: 13; j_gene: TRBJ2-7; CDR3aa: CASSFSQGSEQYF
v_gene: TRBV27; len: 14; j_gene: TRBJ2-7; CDR3aa: CASSLGTSGNEQYF
v_gene: TRBV19; len: 9; j_gene: TRBJ1-5; CDR3aa: CAAGQPQHF
v_gene: TRBV7-3; len: 15; j_gene: TRBJ2-2; CDR3aa: CASSLTGSGTGELFF
v_gene: TRBV6-5; len: 15; j_gene: TRBJ2-7; CDR3aa: CASSYSAASSYEQYF
v_gene: TRBV5-1; len: 14; j_gene: TRBJ2-1; CDR3aa: CASSPTSGFHEQFF
v_gene: TRBV29-1; len: 13; j_gene: TRBJ2-2; CDR3aa: CSVGLVDTGELFF
v_gene: TRBV4-1; len: 13; j_gene: TRBJ1-1; CDR3aa: CASSPRQDTEAFF
v_gene: TRBV10-3; len: 14; j_gene: TRBJ2-7; CDR3aa: CAISEPGQGREQYF
v_gene: TRBV6-5; len: 15; j_gene: TRBJ1-1; CDR3aa: CASSYSIRGGTEAFF
v_gene: TRBV19; len: 12; j_gene: TRBJ2-3; CDR3aa: CASSIIGDTQYF
v_gene: TRBV6-1; len: 14; j_gene: TRBJ2-2; CDR3aa: CASLWTGPTGELFF
v_gene: TRBV28; len: 21; j_gene: TRBJ1-5; CDR3aa: CASSWRALSGSQGVGNQPQHF
v_gene: TRBV28; len: 14; j_gene: TRBJ2-2; CDR3aa: CASSMGSYTGELFF
v_gene: TRBV19; len: 16; j_gene: TRBJ2-7; CDR3aa: CASSRYSGTANYEQYF
v_gene: TRBV19; len: 16; j_gene: TRBJ1-5; CDR3aa: CASSIRGSYSNQPQHF
v_gene: TRBV9; len: 15; j_gene: TRBJ2-5; CDR3aa: CASSDGRDWFETQYF
v_gene: TRBV14; len: 14; j_gene: TRBJ2-7; CDR3aa: CASSQDRGRYEQYF
v_gene: TRBV11-2; len: 16; j_gene: TRBJ2-7; CDR3aa: CASSPIRGKDGYEQYF